This record looks at one T cell receptor (beta chain) sequence and its context. This clonotype was observed a handful of times. Its specific antigen is unknown. Per-nucleotide qualities are absent, and no much larger clonotype sits a single base away. This record comes from a study of response to subunit inactivated influenza vaccine (dated by TCRdb to the late 2010s). Background for the entire study: To follow how T cells responded to a trivalent subunit inactivated influenza vaccine, the researchers relied on deep quantitative profiling of the T cell receptor repertoire.

Library method: RT-PCR. Sequenced using an Illumina HiSeq 2500. TCRdb ran its own pipeline on the public reads, namely fastp trimming at Q25 and MiXCR clone calling, and kept in-frame beta chains. Each entry is one CDR3 protein sequence, shown with its most common DNA and genes. Present in this sample are some 600,000 distinct CDR3 sequences, 14% of which were seen just once. 7.5% to 8% of the sample lies in the top ten. From cysteine to phenylalanine, the CDR3 is 16 amino acids long. The DNA shown is the 48-base CDR3, in frame from base 1. CDR1 is given as LGHNA and CDR2 as YSLEER, both from the germline V gene. Trimming leaves V shorter by 2 bases and J shorter by 6 bases, with the junction holding 9 bases beyond the gene matches. General study outcomes and caveats: The authors proposed that each seasonal influenza vaccination may bring in only a limited number of new T cells.

The sample consisted of PBMCs from blood, taken roughly 15 days before vaccination. This receptor was obtained from a man in his fifties or sixties who received an inactivated influenza vaccine. Donor details come from another sample of the same person, matched by shared clones. The chain is assembled from TRBV4-3 and TRBJ2-1; 8 bases in the junction line up with TRBD2. The CDR3 amino acid sequence is: CASSQKGRGGVNEQFF. The base sequence is TGCGCCAGCAGCCAAAAGGGTCGGGGGGGCGTCAATGAGCAGTTCTTC.